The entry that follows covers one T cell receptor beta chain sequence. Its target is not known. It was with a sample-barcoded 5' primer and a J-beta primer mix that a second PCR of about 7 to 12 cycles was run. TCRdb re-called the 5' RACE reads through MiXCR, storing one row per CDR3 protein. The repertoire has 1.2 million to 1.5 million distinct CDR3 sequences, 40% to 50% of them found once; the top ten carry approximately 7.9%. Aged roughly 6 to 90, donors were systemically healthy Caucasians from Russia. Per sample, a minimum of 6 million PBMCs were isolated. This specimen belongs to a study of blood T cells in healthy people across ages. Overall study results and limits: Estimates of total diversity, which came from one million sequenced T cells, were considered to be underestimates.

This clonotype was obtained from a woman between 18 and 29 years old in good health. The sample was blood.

CDR3 bases: TGTGCCAGCAGCTGGGGGGGTCTGGCAACTAATGAAAAACTGTTTTTT. Translated: CASSWGGLATNEKLFF. The V call is TRBV7-9, the J call TRBJ1-4; a possible D gene is TRBD1 (5 bases). The CDR3 is 16 residues long. In germline, CDR1 is SEHNR, CDR2 FQNEAQ (reference sequence). The V end was cut by 4 bases, the J end by 0 bases, with 12 bases between.